This T cell receptor beta chain appears in the sequencing data of a study of post-analysis software for immune sequencing data. Overall study results and limits: In multiple sclerosis, normalized Chao1 diversity was significantly below that of controls. Patients carried four or five TRBV segments more frequently than controls did, and TRBV5-6, TRBV5-1 and TRBV20-1 were among them.

This CDR3 spans 14 amino acids. Trimming cost V 8 bases and J 7 bases, with 18 bases left between them. The germline gives CDR1 MDHEN, CDR2 SYDVKM. Prepared TCR beta cDNA libraries contained unique molecular identifiers. Some 540,000 cDNA molecules were obtained from roughly 1 to 10 million T cells. TCRdb recomputed calls from the PCR reads with MiXCR, one row per CDR3 protein. The repertoire consists of about 500,000 distinct CDR3 sequences, with nearly 45% occurring once and the leading ten covering around 10%. Of note for this clonotype: The antigen remains unidentified.

J is TRBJ2-1 and V is TRBV28, with D possibly being TRBD2 (6 bases). The source of this sequence is a girl between 5 and 17 years old with multiple sclerosis. The specimen sequenced was blood. The CDR3 loop reads CASSGTCGPNEQFF. The CDR3 region has the DNA TGTGCCAGCTCCGGGACTTGCGGTCCAAATGAGCAGTTCTTC.